This entry features one T cell receptor (beta chain) sequence. Its antigen is undetermined. CDR3 length equals 17 residues. V shed 4 bases, J shed 4 bases, and the junction held 7 bases outside the gene matches. CDR1 is SGHRS and CDR2 is YFSETQ in the germline V gene. Libraries were prepared by immunoSEQ multiplex PCR; TCRdb keeps only in-frame clonotypes and omits some of them. The sample consists of more than 12,000 clones, 90% to 95% of them appearing once. The sample originates from a study of graft-versus-host responses after intestinal transplantation. At the level of the study: Those transplanted obtained multivisceral, liver-intestinal, or isolated intestinal grafts. Recipients were all induced with anti-thymocyte globulin, then given tacrolimus and steroids for around three years. Study-level points and caveats: Researchers found peak circulating GvH clone levels linked to early post-transplant HvG declines. In patients with graft-donor T cell macrochimerism, allograft graft-versus-host to host-versus-graft clonal ratios were high.

The sample here was PBMCs, taken 9 days after transplant. The receptor's source is a human patient who received an intestinal transplant, so some T cells may come from the graft donor. The chain links TRBV5-1 to TRBJ2-1, with 14 nucleotides matching TRBD2. CDR3 loop: CASSTGLAGGGYNEQFF. CDR3 in DNA: TGCGCCAGCAGCACAGGACTAGCGGGAGGAGGGTACAATGAGCAGTTCTTC.